This TCR beta chain appears in the sequencing data of a study of cytomegalovirus exposure and HLA in healthy donors. Background on the study: Around 83% of 398 genotyped donors fell in the Caucasian-associated ancestry cluster. Study conclusions and caveats: High specificity and sensitivity for cytomegalovirus status were reported for the classifier. Several of the most significant clusters were apparently associated with common viral pathogens in a later analysis.

As to this clone: As yet, its antigen is unknown.

Primers: 60 Vbeta forward and 13 Jbeta reverse. Only in-frame clones appear in the TCRdb table, and some are missing; sequencing was by immunoSEQ multiplex PCR. This table has under 150,000 clones, around 80% appearing once. The junction had 5 bases not matched to a gene; V was cut back by 5 bases and J by 1 base. This CDR3 is built from 15 residues. The germline V gene encodes CDR1 SGHVS and CDR2 FNYEAQ. This receptor was taken from a woman aged 40 to 55 in good health and CMV-seronegative. The sequenced sample was PBMCs. The chain recombines TRBV7-6 with TRBJ1-1, with 9 bases aligning to TRBD1. CDR3 coding DNA: TGTGCCAGCAGCAACCCGGGACAGGGGAACACTGAAGCTTTCTTT. Its translation is CASSNPGQGNTEAFF.